This TCR beta chain originates from a study of T cells in localized non-small cell lung cancer. This clone rates as large. An end of the junction does not agree with germline; a read error may underlie this. The CDR3 consists of 15 residues. Germline CDR1 and CDR2: MNHGY and SAAAGT. Sequenced by immunoSEQ multiplex PCR; TCRdb stores in-frame clones only, minus some. The repertoire has approximately 1,000 clones, roughly a third of them found once; the top ten carry over 12%. The sequences come from normal lung tissue next to the tumor, collected before any cancer treatment. V gene TRBV6-8 combines with J gene TRBJ2-5; D unclear. This sequence originates from a female donor aged 60 or older with stage I lung adenocarcinoma. The CDR3: CASIYSGSVQETQYF. The CDR3, as DNA: TGTGCCAGCATTTACTCAGGCAGCGTTCAAGAGACCCAGTACTTC.